This is a list of T cell receptor beta chains from one sample in a study of blood T cell repertoires in COVID-19. Profiled with immunoSEQ multiplex PCR; TCRdb holds only in-frame clones, not every one. The repertoire has some 240,000 clones, roughly 82% of them found once; the top ten carry 9.7%. Sequenced sample: peripheral blood. The source is a man aged 50-59 years with active or convalescent COVID-19. The CDR3 runs from the conserved cysteine through the conserved F or W. The order of the fields is V gene, J gene, CDR3 length, CDR3 protein.

V: TRBV11-2; J: TRBJ2-5; length: 14; CDR3: CASSRTGIGETQYF
V: TRBV6-2/TRBV6-3; J: TRBJ1-1; length: 14; CDR3: CASSSGQANTEAFF
V: TRBV19; J: TRBJ1-3; length: 15; CDR3: CASRSFGGSGNTIYF
V: TRBV7-2; J: TRBJ1-2; length: 13; CDR3: CASSSGQGYGYTF
V: TRBV9; J: TRBJ1-5; length: 16; CDR3: CASSVVSRVPIKPQHF
V: TRBV19; J: TRBJ2-7; length: 13; CDR3: CASNFGGRYEQYF
V: TRBV4-1; J: TRBJ1-2; length: 14; CDR3: CASSQGGRGYGYTF
V: TRBV5-1; J: TRBJ2-5; length: 17; CDR3: CASSLGWVAGVEETQYF
V: TRBV6-5; J: TRBJ1-6; length: 16; CDR3: CASSYSLQSYNSPLHF
V: TRBV5-1; J: TRBJ1-2; length: 13; CDR3: CASSWGTGDGYTF